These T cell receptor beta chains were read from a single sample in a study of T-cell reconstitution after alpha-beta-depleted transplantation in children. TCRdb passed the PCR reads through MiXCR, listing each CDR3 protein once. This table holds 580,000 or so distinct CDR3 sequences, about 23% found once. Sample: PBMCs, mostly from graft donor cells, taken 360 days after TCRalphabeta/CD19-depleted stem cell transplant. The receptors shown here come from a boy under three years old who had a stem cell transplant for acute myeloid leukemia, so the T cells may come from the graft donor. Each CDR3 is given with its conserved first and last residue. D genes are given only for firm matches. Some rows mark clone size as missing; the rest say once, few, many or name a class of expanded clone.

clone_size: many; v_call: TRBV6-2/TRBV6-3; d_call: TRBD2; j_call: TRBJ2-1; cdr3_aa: CASISGGAYNEQFF; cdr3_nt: TGTGCCAGCATAAGCGGGGGGGCCTACAATGAGCAGTTCTTC
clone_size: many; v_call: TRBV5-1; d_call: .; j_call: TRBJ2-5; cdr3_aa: CASSLQIFETQYF; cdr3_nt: TGCGCCAGCAGCTTACAGATTTTTGAGACCCAGTACTTC
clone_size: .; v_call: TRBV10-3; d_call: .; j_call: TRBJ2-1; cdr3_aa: CAISELAGDPSGNEQFF; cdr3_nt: TGTGCCATCAGTGAATTGGCGGGCGATCCTTCTGGGAATGAGCAGTTCTTC
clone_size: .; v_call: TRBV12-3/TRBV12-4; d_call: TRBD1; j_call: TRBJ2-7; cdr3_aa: CASRSSEDRVSEQYF; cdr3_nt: TGTGCCAGCAGGTCCTCAGAGGACAGGGTATCCGAGCAGTACTTC
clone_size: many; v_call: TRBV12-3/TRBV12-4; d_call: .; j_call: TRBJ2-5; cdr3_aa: CASSFGSQETQYF; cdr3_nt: TGTGCCAGCAGCTTTGGGAGCCAAGAGACCCAGTACTTC
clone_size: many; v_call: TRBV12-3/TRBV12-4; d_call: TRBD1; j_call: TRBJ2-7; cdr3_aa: CASSSAGTGSYEQYF; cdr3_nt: TGTGCCAGCAGTTCGGCCGGGACAGGGTCCTACGAGCAGTACTTC
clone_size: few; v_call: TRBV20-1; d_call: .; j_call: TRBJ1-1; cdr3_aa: CSARDHQGRTEAFF; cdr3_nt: TGCAGTGCTAGAGATCATCAGGGGCGGACTGAAGCTTTCTTT
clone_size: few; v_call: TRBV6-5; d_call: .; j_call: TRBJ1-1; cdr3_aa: CASSTPTTGNTEAFF; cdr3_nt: TGTGCCAGCTCGACTCCCACTACGGGGAACACTGAAGCTTTCTTT
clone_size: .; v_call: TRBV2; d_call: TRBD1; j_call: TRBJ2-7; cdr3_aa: CASTRGGQGAYF; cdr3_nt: TGTGCCAGCACCCGAGGGGGTCAGGGGGCTTACTTC
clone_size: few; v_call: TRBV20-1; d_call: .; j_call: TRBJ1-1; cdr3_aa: CSAREAGLNTEAFF; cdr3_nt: TGCAGTGCTAGAGAGGCAGGATTGAACACTGAAGCTTTCTTT